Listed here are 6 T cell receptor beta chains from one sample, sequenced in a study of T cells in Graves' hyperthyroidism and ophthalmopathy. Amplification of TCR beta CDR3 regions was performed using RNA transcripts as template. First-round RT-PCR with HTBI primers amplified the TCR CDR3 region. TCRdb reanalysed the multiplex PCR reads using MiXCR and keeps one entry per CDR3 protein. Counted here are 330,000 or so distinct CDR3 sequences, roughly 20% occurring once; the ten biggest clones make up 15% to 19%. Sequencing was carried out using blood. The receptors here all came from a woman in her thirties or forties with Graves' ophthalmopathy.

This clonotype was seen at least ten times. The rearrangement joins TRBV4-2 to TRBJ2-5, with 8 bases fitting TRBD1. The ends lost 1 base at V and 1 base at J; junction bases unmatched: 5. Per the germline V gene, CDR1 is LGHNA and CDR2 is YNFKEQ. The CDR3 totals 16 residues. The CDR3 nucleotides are TGTGCCAGCAGCCAAGGGACAGGGAACATCCAAGAGACCCAGTACTTC. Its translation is CASSQGTGNIQETQYF.

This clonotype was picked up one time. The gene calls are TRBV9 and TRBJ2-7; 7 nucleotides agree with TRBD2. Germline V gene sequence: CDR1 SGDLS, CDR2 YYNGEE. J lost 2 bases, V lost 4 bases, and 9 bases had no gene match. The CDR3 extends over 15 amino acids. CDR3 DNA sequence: TGTGCCAGCAGCCCTCGTGGCAGCGGGGCCTACGAGCAGTACTTC. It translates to CASSPRGSGAYEQYF. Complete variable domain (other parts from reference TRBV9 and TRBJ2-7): DSGVTQTPKHLITATGQRVTLRCSPRSGDLSVYWYQQSLDQGLQFLIQYYNGEERAKGNILERFSAQQFPDLHSELNLSSLELGDSALYFCASSPRGSGAYEQYFGPGTRLTVT.

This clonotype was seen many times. CDR3 in DNA: TGCAGTGCTTGTTCTACGGAATCTGGAAACACCATATATTTT. It yields the protein CSACSTESGNTIYF. This chain uses TRBV20-1 with TRBJ1-3, with D hard to call. Trimming removed 5 bases at V and 1 base at J, with 12 bases between. CDR3 size: 14 residues. CDR1 and CDR2 from the germline V gene are DFQATT and SNEGSKA (reference sequence).

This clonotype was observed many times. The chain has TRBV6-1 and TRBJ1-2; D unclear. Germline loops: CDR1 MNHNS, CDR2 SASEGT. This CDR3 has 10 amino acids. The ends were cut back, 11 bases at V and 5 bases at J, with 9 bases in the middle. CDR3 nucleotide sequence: TGTGCCGAGGGAGAATATGGCTACACCTTC. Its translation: CAEGEYGYTF.

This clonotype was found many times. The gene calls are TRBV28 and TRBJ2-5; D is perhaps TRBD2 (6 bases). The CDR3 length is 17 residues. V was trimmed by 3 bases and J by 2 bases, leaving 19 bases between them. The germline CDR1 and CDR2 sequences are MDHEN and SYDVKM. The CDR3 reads CASSFGGTGVGQETQYF. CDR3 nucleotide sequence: TGTGCCAGCAGTTTTGGGGGGACGGGAGTAGGGCAAGAGACCCAGTACTTC.

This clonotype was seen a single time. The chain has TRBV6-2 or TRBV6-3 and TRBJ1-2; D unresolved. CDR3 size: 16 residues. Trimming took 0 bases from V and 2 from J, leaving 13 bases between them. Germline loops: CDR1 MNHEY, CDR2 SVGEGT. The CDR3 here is CASSYSNTPTNYGYTF. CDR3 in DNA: TGTGCCAGCAGTTACTCTAACACACCGACAAACTATGGCTACACCTTC.